These T cell receptor beta chains were read from a single sample in a study of blood T cells in healthy people across ages. TCRdb reprocessed the 5' RACE reads with MiXCR, giving one entry per CDR3 protein. Of a few hundred thousand distinct CDR3 sequences listed, roughly 29% were seen once; the top ten hold 29%. Sequences were obtained from blood. The receptors here all came from a woman in her seventies in good health. Each CDR3 is given with its conserved first and last residue. A D gene is named only where the DNA matches it firmly. Not all rows give a size; the values are once, few, many and, for expanded clones, a class.

D,size,length,J,V,CDR3,DNA
-,-,13,TRBJ2-6,TRBV27,CASSFYGANVLTF,TGTGCCAGCAGTTTCTATGGGGCCAACGTCCTGACTTTC
-,-,13,TRBJ1-2,TRBV12-3/TRBV12-4,CASSFRGKDGYTF,TGTGCCAGCAGTTTTCGAGGGAAGGATGGCTACACCTTC
-,-,17,TRBJ1-4,TRBV7-9,CASSSGRRGASNEKLFF,TGTGCCAGCAGCTCCGGTAGGAGAGGGGCCTCAAATGAAAAACTGTTTTTT
TRBD1,few,15,TRBJ2-7,TRBV5-6,CASSPGTGETNEQYF,TGTGCCAGCAGCCCCGGGACAGGGGAGACGAACGAGCAGTACTTC
TRBD1,many,15,TRBJ2-5,TRBV3-1,CASSLQGKNRETQYF,TGTGCCAGCAGCCTACAGGGGAAGAATCGAGAGACCCAGTACTTC
-,-,16,TRBJ2-5,TRBV9,CASSVAPRQDQETQYF,TGTGCCAGCAGCGTAGCTCCGAGACAGGACCAAGAGACCCAGTACTTC
-,-,17,TRBJ2-7,TRBV6-2/TRBV6-3,CARKPGRASGVGYEQYF,TGTGCCAGAAAACCGGGGCGGGCCTCGGGGGTAGGGTACGAGCAGTACTTC
TRBD1,few,15,TRBJ1-2,TRBV9,CASSVGGDSNYGYTF,TGTGCCAGCAGCGTAGGAGGGGACAGTAACTATGGCTACACCTTC
-,few,11,TRBJ1-5,TRBV6-1,CASTDRTYVHF,TGTGCCAGCACCGATCGGACATACGTCCATTTT
TRBD1,-,12,TRBJ1-1,TRBV20-1,CSASDRATEAFF,TGCAGTGCTAGTGACAGGGCCACTGAAGCTTTCTTT
TRBD2,few,15,TRBJ2-3,TRBV12-3/TRBV12-4,CASRGLAGSGDTQYF,TGTGCCAGCAGGGGACTAGCGGGAAGTGGAGATACGCAGTATTTT
-,-,12,TRBJ1-1,TRBV20-1,CSALKPSSEAFF,TGCAGTGCTTTAAAGCCTAGCTCTGAAGCTTTCTTT
-,-,14,TRBJ1-6,TRBV20-1,CSAREGTGNSPLHF,TGCAGTGCTAGAGAAGGGACTGGGAATTCACCCCTCCACTTT
-,few,14,TRBJ2-3,TRBV5-4,CASSLSDRTDTQYF,TGTGCCAGCAGCTTGAGCGACAGAACAGATACGCAGTATTTT
TRBD2,-,12,TRBJ2-1,TRBV7-9,CASSSSGNEQFF,TGTGCCAGCAGCTCTAGCGGGAACGAGCAGTTCTTC
-,few,16,TRBJ1-1,TRBV12-3/TRBV12-4,CASSPISPGMNTEAFF,TGTGCCAGCAGTCCCATCTCCCCAGGGATGAACACTGAAGCTTTCTTT
-,-,17,TRBJ2-2,TRBV3-1,CASSQKQGRGSTGEPFF,TGTGCCAGCAGCCAAAAACAGGGAAGGGGGAGCACCGGGGAGCCGTTTTTT
-,few,14,TRBJ2-5,TRBV2,CASSERGLRETQYF,TGTGCCAGCAGTGAGAGAGGGCTTCGGGAGACCCAGTACTTC
TRBD1,-,14,TRBJ2-4,TRBV7-2,CASSLTGNKNIQYF,TGTGCCAGCAGCCTGACAGGGAACAAAAACATTCAGTACTTC
-,few,12,TRBJ1-2,TRBV6-2/TRBV6-3,CASSYKYYGYTF,TGTGCCAGCAGTTACAAGTACTATGGCTACACCTTC